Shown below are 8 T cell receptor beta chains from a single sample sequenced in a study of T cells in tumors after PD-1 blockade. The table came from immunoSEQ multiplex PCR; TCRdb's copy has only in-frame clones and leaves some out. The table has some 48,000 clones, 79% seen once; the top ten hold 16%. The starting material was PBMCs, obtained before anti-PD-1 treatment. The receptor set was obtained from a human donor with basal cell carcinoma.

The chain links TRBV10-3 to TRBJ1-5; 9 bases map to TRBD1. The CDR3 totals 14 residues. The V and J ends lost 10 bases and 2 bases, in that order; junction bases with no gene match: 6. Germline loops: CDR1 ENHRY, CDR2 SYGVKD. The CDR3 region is CATRQGVGNQPQHF. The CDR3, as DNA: TGTGCCACCCGACAGGGGGTCGGCAATCAGCCCCAGCATTTT.

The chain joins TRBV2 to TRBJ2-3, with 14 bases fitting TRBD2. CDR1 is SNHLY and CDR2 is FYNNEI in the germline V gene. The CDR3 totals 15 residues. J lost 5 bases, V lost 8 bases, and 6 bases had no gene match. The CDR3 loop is CASAGLAGAKDTQYF. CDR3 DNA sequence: TGTGCCAGCGCGGGACTAGCGGGAGCAAAAGATACGCAGTATTTT. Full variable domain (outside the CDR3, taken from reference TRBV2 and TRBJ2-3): EPEVTQTPSHQVTQMGQEVILRCVPISNHLYFYWYRQILGQKVEFLVSFYNNEISEKSEIFDDQFSVERPDGSNFTLKIRSTKLEDSAMYFCASAGLAGAKDTQYFGPGTRLTVL.

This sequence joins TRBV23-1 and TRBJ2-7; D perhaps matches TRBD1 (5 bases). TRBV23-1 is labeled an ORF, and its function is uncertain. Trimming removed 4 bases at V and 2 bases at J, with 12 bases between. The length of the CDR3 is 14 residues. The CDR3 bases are TGCGCCAGCAGTCGCGACAGCCTCCCCTACGAGCAGTACTTC. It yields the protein CASSRDSLPYEQYF.

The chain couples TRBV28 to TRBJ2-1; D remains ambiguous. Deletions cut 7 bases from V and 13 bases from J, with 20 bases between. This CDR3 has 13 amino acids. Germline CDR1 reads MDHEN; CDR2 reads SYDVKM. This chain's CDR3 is CASTLLRLTPQFF. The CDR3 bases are TGTGCCAGCACCCTCCTTCGACTCACGCCCCAGTTCTTC.

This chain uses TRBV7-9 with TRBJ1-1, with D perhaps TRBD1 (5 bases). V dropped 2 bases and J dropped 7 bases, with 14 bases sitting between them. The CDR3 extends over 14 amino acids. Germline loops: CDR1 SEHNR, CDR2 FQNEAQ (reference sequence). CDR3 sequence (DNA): TGTGCCAGCAGCTTAAATGCGGGGGATGTTGAAGCTTTCTTT. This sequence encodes CASSLNAGDVEAFF.

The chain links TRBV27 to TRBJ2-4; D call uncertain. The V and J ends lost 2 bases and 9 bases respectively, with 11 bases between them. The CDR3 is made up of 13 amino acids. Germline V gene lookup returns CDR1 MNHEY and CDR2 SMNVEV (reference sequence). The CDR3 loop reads CASSLGLGSIQYF. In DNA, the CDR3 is TGTGCCAGCAGTTTAGGTTTAGGCAGCATTCAGTACTTC.

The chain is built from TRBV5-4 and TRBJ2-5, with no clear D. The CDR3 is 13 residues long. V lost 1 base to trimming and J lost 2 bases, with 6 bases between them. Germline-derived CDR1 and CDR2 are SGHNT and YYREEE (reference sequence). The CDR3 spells CASSLRMQETQYF. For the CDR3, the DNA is TGTGCCAGCAGCTTGAGAATGCAAGAGACCCAGTACTTC. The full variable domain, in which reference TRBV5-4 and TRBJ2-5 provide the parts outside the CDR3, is ETGVTQSPTHLIKTRGQQVTLRCSSQSGHNTVSWYQQALGQGPQFIFQYYREEENGRGNFPPRFSGLQFPNYSSELNVNALELDDSALYLCASSLRMQETQYFGPGTRLLVL.

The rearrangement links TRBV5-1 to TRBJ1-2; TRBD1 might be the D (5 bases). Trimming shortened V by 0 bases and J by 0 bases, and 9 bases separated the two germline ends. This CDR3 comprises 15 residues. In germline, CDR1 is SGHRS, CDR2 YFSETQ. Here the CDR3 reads CASSLDGQSNYGYTF. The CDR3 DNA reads TGCGCCAGCAGCTTGGATGGACAATCTAACTATGGCTACACCTTC.